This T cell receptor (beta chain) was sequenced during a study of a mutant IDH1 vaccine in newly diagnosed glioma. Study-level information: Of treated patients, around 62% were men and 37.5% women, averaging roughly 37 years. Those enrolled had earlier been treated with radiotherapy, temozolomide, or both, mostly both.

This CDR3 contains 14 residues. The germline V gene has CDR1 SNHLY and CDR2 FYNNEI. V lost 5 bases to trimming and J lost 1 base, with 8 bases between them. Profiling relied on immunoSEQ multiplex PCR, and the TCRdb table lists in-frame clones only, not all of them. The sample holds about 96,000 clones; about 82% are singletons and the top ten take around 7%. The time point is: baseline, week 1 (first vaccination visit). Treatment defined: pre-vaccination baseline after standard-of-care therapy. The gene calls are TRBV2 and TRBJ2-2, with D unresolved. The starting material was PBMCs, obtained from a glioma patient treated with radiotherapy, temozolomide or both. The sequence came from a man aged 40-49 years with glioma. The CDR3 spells CASSPRGNTGELFF. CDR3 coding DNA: TGTGCCAGCAGTCCCCGCGGGAACACCGGGGAGCTGTTTTTT.